These 14 T cell receptor beta chains were sequenced from one sample in a study of neurological immune-mediated disorders. Sample time point: longitudinal time-point 3. A single record per CDR3 protein comes from TCRdb applying MiXCR to the 5' RACE reads. Among fewer than 55,000 distinct CDR3 sequences listed, more than 9.5% were seen once. The material sequenced was PBMCs. All receptors derive from a male donor with HTLV-1-associated myelopathy (HAM/TSP).

Ten or more counts support this clonotype. The V and J genes are TRBV6-1 and TRBJ2-5; possible D gene TRBD2, 6 bases. Trimming stripped 0 bases from V and 4 bases from J, with 9 bases between. From germline, CDR1 is MNHNS and CDR2 SASEGT. The CDR3 sequence is 14 residues long. Here the CDR3 reads CASSEAGGGETQYF. CDR3 in DNA: TGTGCCAGCAGTGAAGCGGGGGGTGGAGAGACCCAGTACTTC.

In this sample, this clonotype turned up many times. The V gene is TRBV3-1, the J gene TRBJ2-3; 8 positions match TRBD1. With 4 bases clipped from V and 3 bases from J, the junction kept 6 bases outside the gene matches. CDR1 and CDR2 (germline): LGHDT, YNNKEL (reference sequence). This CDR3 is built from 15 residues. The CDR3 sequence: CASSPTGAGTDTQYF. The CDR3 DNA sequence: TGTGCCAGCAGCCCGACAGGGGCAGGGACAGATACGCAGTATTTT.

V gene TRBV28 combines with J gene TRBJ1-1; D call uncertain. The CDR3 consists of 14 residues. Trimming left V 2 bases short and J 4 bases short, with 11 bases between. Germline-derived CDR1 and CDR2 are MDHEN and SYDVKM. DNA of the CDR3: TGTGCCAGCAGTTTACCCCCCGGTGTCACTGAAGCTTTCTTT. Its translation: CASSLPPGVTEAFF.

This clonotype was seen ten or more times. V gene TRBV9 combines with J gene TRBJ2-1, with D hard to call. V lost 3 bases, J lost 7 bases, and 8 bases lay in between. This CDR3 is built from 12 residues. CDR1 is SGDLS, CDR2 YYNGEE, per germline. CDR3 amino acids: CASSGRWNEQFF. The CDR3 coding sequence is TGTGCCAGCAGCGGACGGTGGAATGAGCAGTTCTTC.

This clonotype came up many times. The V gene is TRBV5-6, the J gene TRBJ2-2; D unresolved. The CDR3 spans 15 residues. Germline V lookup: CDR1 SGHDT, CDR2 YYEEEE. V lost 0 bases to trimming and J lost 7 bases, with 13 bases between them. The CDR3 DNA sequence: TGTGCCAGCAGCTTGGCGGTAAGCCAGAGCGGGGAGCTGTTTTTT. This translates into CASSLAVSQSGELFF.

In this sample, this clonotype turned up a few times. The CDR3 nucleotides read TGTGCCAGCAGCCCCGGGACAGGGGGGGACAATCAGCCCCAGCATTTT. It translates to CASSPGTGGDNQPQHF. V is TRBV2 and J is TRBJ1-5, with 11 bases lining up with TRBD1. The germline V gene has CDR1 SNHLY and CDR2 FYNNEI. CDR3 length: 16 residues. V trimming: 6 bases; J trimming: 3 bases; junction bases outside the gene matches: 7.

Ten or more counts support this clonotype. The chain links TRBV5-1 to TRBJ2-2; tentative D call: TRBD2 (5 bases). Trimming cost V 6 bases and J 1 base, with 10 bases left between them. The CDR3 runs to 14 residues. CDR1 is SGHRS and CDR2 is YFSETQ in the germline V gene. As DNA, the CDR3 is TGCGCCAGCATGACTACCCAGAACACCGGGGAGCTGTTTTTT. This sequence encodes CASMTTQNTGELFF.

The CDR3 region has the DNA TGTGCCAGCAGCCACACTAGCGGCGAGCAGTACTTC. Residues: CASSHTSGEQYF. J is TRBJ2-7 and V is TRBV7-2; 8 positions match TRBD2. The germline V gene encodes CDR1 SGHTA and CDR2 FQGNSA. This CDR3 region has 12 residues. V lost 5 bases and J lost 6; bases outside the gene matches: 3.

This clonotype was seen at least ten times. In DNA, the CDR3 is TGTGCCAGCAGCCCCGGGACAGGGGGAGCCAAAAACATTCAGTACTTC. It translates to CASSPGTGGAKNIQYF. The gene calls are TRBV5-6 and TRBJ2-4; 11 nucleotides align to TRBD1. V lost 4 bases, J lost 0 bases, and 3 bases stayed unmatched. The germline gives CDR1 SGHDT, CDR2 YYEEEE. CDR3 length: 16 amino acids.

This clonotype was seen many times. V usage is TRBV20-1 and J usage is TRBJ2-7, with 8 bases matching TRBD1. CDR1 is DFQATT, CDR2 SNEGSKA, per germline (reference sequence). J was trimmed by 7 bases and V by 3 bases; bases with no gene match: 5. The CDR3 has 12 residues. CDR3 residues: CSARDRVEEQYF. The CDR3 DNA sequence: TGCAGTGCTAGGGACAGGGTTGAGGAGCAGTACTTC.

Ten or more counts support this clonotype. The genes are TRBV11-3 and TRBJ2-7, with 10 nucleotides matching TRBD1. Germline V lookup: CDR1 SGHNT, CDR2 YENEEA. The CDR3 is 14 amino acids. Trimming at V came to 5 bases and at J to 6 bases, leaving 7 bases not matched to a gene. The CDR3 sequence: CASSLGTGVSEQYF. The CDR3 region has the DNA TGTGCCAGCAGCCTTGGGACAGGGGTAAGCGAGCAGTACTTC.

The chain has TRBV29-1 and TRBJ1-5; D unresolved. CDR3 length: 12 amino acids. Germline values: CDR1 SQVTM, CDR2 ANQGSEA. V was shortened by 4 bases and J by 6 bases, with 10 bases between the two germline ends. This CDR3 is CSVGEIGQPQHF. The CDR3 coding sequence is TGCAGCGTTGGAGAAATTGGTCAGCCCCAGCATTTT.

This clonotype came up many times. V is TRBV27 and J is TRBJ1-1; a weak D match, TRBD1 (5 bases). The V and J ends lost 2 bases and 2 bases respectively, with 9 bases between them. The CDR3 extends over 14 amino acids. CDR1 is MNHEY, CDR2 SMNVEV, per germline (reference sequence). This chain's CDR3 is CASSLRQSNTEAFF. CDR3 DNA: TGTGCCAGCAGTTTAAGACAGAGTAACACTGAAGCTTTCTTT.

This clonotype was detected many times. The chain combines TRBV12-3 or TRBV12-4 with TRBJ2-3, with D possibly being TRBD1 (6 bases). Trimming took off 8 bases at V and 2 bases at J, with 17 bases between the two ends. This CDR3 spans 15 amino acids. The CDR3 here is CASCSWGHNTDTQYF. CDR3 in DNA: TGTGCCAGCTGCTCCTGGGGACACAACACAGATACGCAGTATTTT.